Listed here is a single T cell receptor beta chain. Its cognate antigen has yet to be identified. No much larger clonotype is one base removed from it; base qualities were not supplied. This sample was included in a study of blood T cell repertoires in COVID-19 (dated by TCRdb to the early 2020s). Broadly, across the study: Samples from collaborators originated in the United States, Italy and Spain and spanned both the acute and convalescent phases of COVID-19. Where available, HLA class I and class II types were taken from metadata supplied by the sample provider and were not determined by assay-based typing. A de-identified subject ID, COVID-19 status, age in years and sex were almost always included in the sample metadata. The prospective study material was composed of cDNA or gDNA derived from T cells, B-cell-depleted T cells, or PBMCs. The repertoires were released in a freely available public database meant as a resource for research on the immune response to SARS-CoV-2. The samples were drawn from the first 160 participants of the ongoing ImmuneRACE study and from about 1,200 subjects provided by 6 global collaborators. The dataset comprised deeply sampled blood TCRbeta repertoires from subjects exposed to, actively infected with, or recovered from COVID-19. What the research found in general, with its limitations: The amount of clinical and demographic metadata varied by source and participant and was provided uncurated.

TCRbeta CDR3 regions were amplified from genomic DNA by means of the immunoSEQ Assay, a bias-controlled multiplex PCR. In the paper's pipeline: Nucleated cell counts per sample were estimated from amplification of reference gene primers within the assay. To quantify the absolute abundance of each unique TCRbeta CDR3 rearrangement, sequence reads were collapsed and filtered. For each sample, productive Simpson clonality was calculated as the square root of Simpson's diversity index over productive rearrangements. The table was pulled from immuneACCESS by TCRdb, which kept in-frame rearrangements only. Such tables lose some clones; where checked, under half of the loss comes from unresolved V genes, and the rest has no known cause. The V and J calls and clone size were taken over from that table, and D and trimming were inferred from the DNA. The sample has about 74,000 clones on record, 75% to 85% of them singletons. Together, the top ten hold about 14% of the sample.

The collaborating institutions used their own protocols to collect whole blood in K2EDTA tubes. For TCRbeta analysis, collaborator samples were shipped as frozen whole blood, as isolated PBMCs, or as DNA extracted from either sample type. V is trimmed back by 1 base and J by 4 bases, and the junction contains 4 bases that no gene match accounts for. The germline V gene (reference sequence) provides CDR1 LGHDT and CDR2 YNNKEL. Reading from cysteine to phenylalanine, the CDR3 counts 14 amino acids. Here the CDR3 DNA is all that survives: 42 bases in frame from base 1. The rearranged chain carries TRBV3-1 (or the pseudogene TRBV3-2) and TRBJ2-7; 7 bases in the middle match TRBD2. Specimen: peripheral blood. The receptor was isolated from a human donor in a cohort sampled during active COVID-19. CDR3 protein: CASSQGTSSYEQYF. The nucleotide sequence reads TGTGCCAGCAGCCAAGGGACTAGTTCATACGAGCAGTACTTC.